What follows is one T cell receptor beta chain and its context. As yet, its antigen is unknown. These data are taken from a study of cytomegalovirus exposure and HLA in healthy donors. Clones were read by immunoSEQ multiplex PCR, and TCRdb kept only the in-frame ones, dropping some. Of 100,000 to 150,000 clones listed, around 92% are singletons. The study, taken as a whole, reports: It was 150 to 200 TCR beta chains that were listed as cytomegalovirus-associated. Among TCR sequences, most were rare, though some public TCRs appeared in many donors.

V dropped 5 bases and J dropped 0 bases, with 16 bases sitting between them. CDR3 size: 16 residues. In germline, CDR1 is SEHNR, CDR2 FQNEAQ (reference sequence). V usage is TRBV7-9 and J usage is TRBJ1-1, with a possible D match to TRBD1 (6 bases). The clonotype was recovered from a man aged 25-45 years in good health and CMV-seronegative. The specimen sequenced was PBMCs. The CDR3 spells CASSLGLQGMNTEAFF. The CDR3 DNA reads TGTGCCAGCAGCCTCGGACTGCAGGGGATGAACACTGAAGCTTTCTTT. The variable domain in full, with the rest retrieved from reference TRBV7-9 and TRBJ1-1, is DTGVSQNPRHKITKRGQNVTFRCDPISEHNRLYWYRQTLGQGPEFLTYFQNEAQLEKSRLLSDRFSAERPKGSFSTLEIQRTEQGDSAMYLCASSLGLQGMNTEAFFGQGTRLTVV.